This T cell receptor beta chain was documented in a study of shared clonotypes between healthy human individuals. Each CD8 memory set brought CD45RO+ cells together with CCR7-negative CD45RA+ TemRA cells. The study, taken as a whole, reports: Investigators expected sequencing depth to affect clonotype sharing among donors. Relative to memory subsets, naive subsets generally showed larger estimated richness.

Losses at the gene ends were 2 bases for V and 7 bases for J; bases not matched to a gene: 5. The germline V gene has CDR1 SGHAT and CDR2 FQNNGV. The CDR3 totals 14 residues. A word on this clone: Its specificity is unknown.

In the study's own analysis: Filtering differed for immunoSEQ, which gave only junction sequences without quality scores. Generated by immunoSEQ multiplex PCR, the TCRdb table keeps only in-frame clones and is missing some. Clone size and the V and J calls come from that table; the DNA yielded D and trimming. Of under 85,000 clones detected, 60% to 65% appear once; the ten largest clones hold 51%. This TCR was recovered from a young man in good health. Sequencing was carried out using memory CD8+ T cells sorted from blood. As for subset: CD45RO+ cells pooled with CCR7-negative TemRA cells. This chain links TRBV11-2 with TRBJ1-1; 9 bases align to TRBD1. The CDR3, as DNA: TGTGCCAGCAGCTTACTCACAGGGGGCGGTGAAGCTTTCTTT. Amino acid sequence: CASSLLTGGGEAFF.